The clone carrying this TCR beta chain was observed at least ten times. The TCR beta CDR3 regions underwent amplification using RNA transcripts as the source. In the first-round RT-PCR of the TCR CDR3, the HTBI primer set was used. Each CDR3 protein is one row after TCRdb ran MiXCR on the multiplex PCR reads. The sample includes around 700,000 distinct CDR3 sequences, about 35% of them seen just once. This entry is derived from a study of T cells in Graves' hyperthyroidism and ophthalmopathy. This CDR3 spans 13 amino acids. In germline, CDR1 is MNHNY, CDR2 SVGAGI (reference sequence). V was shortened by 10 bases and J by 6 bases, with 19 bases between the two germline ends.

The sequence came from a middle-aged woman with Graves' hyperthyroidism. Sequencing was done on a sample of blood. The chain uses TRBV6-6 and TRBJ2-7, with D unresolved. CDR3 coding DNA: TGTGCCATAGGCGTGCAGAGGTTAGCCGAGCAGTACTTC. This encodes CAIGVQRLAEQYF.